This TCR beta chain was observed in a study of cytomegalovirus exposure and HLA in healthy donors. Study-wide points: In vitro experiments confirmed that three CMV-associated chains were specific for CMV antigens. Published work reported that the classifier diagnosed cytomegalovirus status with high specificity and sensitivity.

With respect to this clone: Its matching antigen is unknown.

The germline V and J ends were trimmed by 1 base and 1 base, with 9 bases remaining between them. Germline loops: CDR1 LNHDA, CDR2 SQIVND (reference sequence). This CDR3 is built from 15 residues. This PCR relied on a set of 60 Vbeta primers and 13 Jbeta primers. Some clones are missing from TCRdb's copy, which holds only in-frame ones; the method was immunoSEQ multiplex PCR. Found here are 95,000 to 100,000 clones, 60% to 80% of them singletons; the top ten hold around 7.2%. This TCR came from a female donor in good health and CMV-seronegative. This rearrangement joins TRBV19 to TRBJ2-3; unclear D gene. The sample comprised PBMCs. CDR3 sequence (DNA): TGTGCCAGTAGTATAGCTGGTAGCCGCACAGATACGCAGTATTTT. Translation gives CASSIAGSRTDTQYF. Complete variable domain (other parts from reference TRBV19 and TRBJ2-3): DGGITQSPKYLFRKEGQNVTLSCEQNLNHDAMYWYRQDPGQGLRLIYYSQIVNDFQKGDIAEGYSVSREKKESFPLTVTSAQKNPTAFYLCASSIAGSRTDTQYFGPGTRLTVL.